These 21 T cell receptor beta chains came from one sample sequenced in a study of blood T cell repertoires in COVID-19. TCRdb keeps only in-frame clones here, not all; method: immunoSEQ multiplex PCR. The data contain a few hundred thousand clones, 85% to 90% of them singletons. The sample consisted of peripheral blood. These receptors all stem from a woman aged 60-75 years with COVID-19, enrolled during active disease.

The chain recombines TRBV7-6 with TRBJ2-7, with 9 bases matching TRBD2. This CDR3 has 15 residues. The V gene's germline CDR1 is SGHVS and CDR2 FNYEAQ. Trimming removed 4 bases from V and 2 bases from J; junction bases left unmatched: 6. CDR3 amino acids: CASSSGLAPPYEQYF. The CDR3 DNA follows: TGTGCCAGCAGCTCGGGACTAGCACCACCCTACGAGCAGTACTTC.

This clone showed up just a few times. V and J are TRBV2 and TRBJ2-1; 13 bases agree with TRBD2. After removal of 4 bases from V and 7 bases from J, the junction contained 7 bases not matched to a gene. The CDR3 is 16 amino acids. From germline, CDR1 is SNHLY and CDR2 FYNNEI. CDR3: CASSGGPGLAGNEQFF. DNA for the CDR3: TGTGCCAGCAGTGGCGGGCCGGGACTAGCGGGGAATGAGCAGTTCTTC.

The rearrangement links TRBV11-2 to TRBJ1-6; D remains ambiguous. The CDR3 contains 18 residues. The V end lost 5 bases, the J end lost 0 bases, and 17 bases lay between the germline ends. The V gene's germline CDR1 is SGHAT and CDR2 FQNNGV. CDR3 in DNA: TGTGCCAGCAGCCAAGGCCCCAGGTTGAGCTCCTATAATTCACCCCTCCACTTT. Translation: CASSQGPRLSSYNSPLHF. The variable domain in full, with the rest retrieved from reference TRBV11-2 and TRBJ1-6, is EAGVAQSPRYKIIEKRQSVAFWCNPISGHATLYWYQQILGQGPKLLIQFQNNGVVDDSQLPKDRFSAERLKGVDSTLKIQPAKLEDSAVYLCASSQGPRLSSYNSPLHFGNGTRLTVT.

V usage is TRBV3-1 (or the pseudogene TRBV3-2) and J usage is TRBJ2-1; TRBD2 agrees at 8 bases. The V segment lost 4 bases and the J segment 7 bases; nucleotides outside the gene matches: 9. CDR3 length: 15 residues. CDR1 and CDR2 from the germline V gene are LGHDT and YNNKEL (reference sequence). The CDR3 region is CASSPGLAGLNEQFF. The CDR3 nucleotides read TGTGCCAGCAGCCCCGGGCTAGCGGGCTTGAATGAGCAGTTCTTC.

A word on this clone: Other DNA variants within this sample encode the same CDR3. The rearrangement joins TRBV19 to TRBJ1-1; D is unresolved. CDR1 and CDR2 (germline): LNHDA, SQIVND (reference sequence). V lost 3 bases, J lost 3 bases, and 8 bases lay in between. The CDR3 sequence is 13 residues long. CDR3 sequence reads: CASSIQRDTEAFF. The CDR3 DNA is TGTGCCAGTAGTATCCAGAGGGACACTGAAGCTTTCTTT.

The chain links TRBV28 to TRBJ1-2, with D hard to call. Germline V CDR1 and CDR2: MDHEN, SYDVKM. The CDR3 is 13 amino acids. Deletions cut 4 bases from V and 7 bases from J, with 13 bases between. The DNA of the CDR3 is TGTGCCAGCAGTTCCGCCGGAGTACGTGGCTACACCTTC. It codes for CASSSAGVRGYTF.

CDR3 bases: TGTGCCAGCAGTGCCTCCAGGGTAGGAAACTCTGGAAACACCATATATTTT. Its translation: CASSASRVGNSGNTIYF. V is TRBV2 and J is TRBJ1-3, with D possibly being TRBD1 (5 bases). V dropped 4 bases and J dropped 0 bases, with 16 bases sitting between them. The CDR3 runs to 17 residues. CDR1 and CDR2 from the germline V gene are SNHLY and FYNNEI.

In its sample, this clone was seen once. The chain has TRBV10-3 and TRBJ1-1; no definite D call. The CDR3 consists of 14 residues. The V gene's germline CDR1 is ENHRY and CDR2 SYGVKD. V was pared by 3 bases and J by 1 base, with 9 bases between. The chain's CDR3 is CAISEDGENTEAFF. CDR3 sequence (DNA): TGTGCCATCAGTGAAGACGGAGAGAACACTGAAGCTTTCTTT.

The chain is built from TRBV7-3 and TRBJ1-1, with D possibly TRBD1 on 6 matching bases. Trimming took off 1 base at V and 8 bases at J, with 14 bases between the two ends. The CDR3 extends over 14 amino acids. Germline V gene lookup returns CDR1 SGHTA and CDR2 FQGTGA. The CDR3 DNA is TGTGCCAGCAGCTTAAGCCCAACACAGGGAGAAGCTTTCTTT. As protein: CASSLSPTQGEAFF.

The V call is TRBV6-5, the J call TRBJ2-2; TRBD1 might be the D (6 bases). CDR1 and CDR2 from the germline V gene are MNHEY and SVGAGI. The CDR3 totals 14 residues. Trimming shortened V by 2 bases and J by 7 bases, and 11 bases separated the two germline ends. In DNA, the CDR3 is TGTGCCAGCAGTTACACCATACAGGGCGGGGAGCTGTTTTTT. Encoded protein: CASSYTIQGGELFF.

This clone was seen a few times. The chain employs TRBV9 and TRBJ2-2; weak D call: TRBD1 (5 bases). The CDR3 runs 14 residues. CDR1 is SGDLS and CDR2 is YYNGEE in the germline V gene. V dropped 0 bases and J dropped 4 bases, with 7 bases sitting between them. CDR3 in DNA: TGTGCCAGCAGCGTAGTGGACATCACCGGGGAGCTGTTTTTT. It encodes CASSVVDITGELFF.

DNA for the CDR3: TGTGCCAGCAGCCCGCGGGGCGGGAGGGCCAGAGTCTACGAGCAGTACTTC. Its protein is CASSPRGGRARVYEQYF. The chain employs TRBV3-1 (or the pseudogene TRBV3-2) and TRBJ2-7; 9 nucleotides agree with TRBD2. CDR1 is LGHDT, CDR2 YNNKEL, per germline (reference sequence). This CDR3 is built from 17 residues. After removal of 4 bases from V and 3 bases from J, the junction contained 13 bases not matched to a gene.

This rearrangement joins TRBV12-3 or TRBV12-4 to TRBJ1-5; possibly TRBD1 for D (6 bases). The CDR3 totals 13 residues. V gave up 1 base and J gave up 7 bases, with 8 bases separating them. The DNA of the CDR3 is TGTGCCAGCAGTTTAGGGGACAACCAGCCCCAGCATTTT. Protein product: CASSLGDNQPQHF.

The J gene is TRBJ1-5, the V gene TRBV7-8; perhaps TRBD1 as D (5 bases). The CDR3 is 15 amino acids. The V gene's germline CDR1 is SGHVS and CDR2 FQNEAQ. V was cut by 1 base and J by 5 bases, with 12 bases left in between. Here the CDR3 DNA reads TGTGCCAGCAGCTTAGTTGGAGGGGTGGATCAGCCCCAGCATTTT. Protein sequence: CASSLVGGVDQPQHF.

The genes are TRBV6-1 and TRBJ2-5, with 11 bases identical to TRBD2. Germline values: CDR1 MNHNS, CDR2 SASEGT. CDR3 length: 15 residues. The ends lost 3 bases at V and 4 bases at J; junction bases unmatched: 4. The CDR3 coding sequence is TGTGCCAGCAGTGATCCCGGACTAGCGGGAGAGACCCAGTACTTC. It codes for CASSDPGLAGETQYF.

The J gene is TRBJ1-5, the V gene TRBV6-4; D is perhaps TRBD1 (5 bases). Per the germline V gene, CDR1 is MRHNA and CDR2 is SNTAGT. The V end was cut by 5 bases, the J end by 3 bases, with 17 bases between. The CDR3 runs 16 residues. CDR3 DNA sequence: TGTGCCAGCAGTTACCACCAACCCAGGGTCAATCAGCCCCAGCATTTT. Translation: CASSYHQPRVNQPQHF.

CDR3 region: CASSDLGQGNSPLHF. In nucleotides, the CDR3 is TGTGCCAGCAGTGATTTGGGACAGGGCAATTCACCCCTCCACTTT. The genes are TRBV6-1 and TRBJ1-6; 9 nucleotides line up with TRBD1. Germline V gene data show CDR1 as MNHNS and CDR2 as SASEGT. V gave up 3 bases and J gave up 7 bases; unmatched junction bases: 4. CDR3 length equals 15 residues.

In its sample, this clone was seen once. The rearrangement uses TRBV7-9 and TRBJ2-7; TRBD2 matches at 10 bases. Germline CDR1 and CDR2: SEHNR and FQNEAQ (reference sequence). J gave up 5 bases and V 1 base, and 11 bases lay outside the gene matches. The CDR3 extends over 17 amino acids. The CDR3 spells CASSLGRTSGESNEQYF. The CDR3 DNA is TGTGCCAGCAGCTTAGGCAGAACTAGCGGGGAGTCGAACGAGCAGTACTTC.

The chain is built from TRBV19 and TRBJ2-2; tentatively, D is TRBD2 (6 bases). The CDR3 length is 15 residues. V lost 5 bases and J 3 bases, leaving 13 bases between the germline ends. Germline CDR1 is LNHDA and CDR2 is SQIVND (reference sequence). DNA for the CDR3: TGTGCCAGTAGTCGGAGGGACTTATACACCGGGGAGCTGTTTTTT. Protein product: CASSRRDLYTGELFF.

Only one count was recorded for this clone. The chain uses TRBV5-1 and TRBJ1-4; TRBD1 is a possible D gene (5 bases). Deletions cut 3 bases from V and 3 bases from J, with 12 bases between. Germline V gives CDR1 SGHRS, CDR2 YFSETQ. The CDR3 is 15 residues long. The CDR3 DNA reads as TGCGCCAGCAGCTCGGGGGGAAGGTCTAATGAAAAACTGTTTTTT. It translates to CASSSGGRSNEKLFF.

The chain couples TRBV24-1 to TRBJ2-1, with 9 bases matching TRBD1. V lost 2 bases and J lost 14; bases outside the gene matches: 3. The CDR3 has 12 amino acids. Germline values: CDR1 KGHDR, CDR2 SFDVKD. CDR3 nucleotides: TGTGCCACCAGTGATTACGGACAGGGGAAGTTCTTC. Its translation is CATSDYGQGKFF.